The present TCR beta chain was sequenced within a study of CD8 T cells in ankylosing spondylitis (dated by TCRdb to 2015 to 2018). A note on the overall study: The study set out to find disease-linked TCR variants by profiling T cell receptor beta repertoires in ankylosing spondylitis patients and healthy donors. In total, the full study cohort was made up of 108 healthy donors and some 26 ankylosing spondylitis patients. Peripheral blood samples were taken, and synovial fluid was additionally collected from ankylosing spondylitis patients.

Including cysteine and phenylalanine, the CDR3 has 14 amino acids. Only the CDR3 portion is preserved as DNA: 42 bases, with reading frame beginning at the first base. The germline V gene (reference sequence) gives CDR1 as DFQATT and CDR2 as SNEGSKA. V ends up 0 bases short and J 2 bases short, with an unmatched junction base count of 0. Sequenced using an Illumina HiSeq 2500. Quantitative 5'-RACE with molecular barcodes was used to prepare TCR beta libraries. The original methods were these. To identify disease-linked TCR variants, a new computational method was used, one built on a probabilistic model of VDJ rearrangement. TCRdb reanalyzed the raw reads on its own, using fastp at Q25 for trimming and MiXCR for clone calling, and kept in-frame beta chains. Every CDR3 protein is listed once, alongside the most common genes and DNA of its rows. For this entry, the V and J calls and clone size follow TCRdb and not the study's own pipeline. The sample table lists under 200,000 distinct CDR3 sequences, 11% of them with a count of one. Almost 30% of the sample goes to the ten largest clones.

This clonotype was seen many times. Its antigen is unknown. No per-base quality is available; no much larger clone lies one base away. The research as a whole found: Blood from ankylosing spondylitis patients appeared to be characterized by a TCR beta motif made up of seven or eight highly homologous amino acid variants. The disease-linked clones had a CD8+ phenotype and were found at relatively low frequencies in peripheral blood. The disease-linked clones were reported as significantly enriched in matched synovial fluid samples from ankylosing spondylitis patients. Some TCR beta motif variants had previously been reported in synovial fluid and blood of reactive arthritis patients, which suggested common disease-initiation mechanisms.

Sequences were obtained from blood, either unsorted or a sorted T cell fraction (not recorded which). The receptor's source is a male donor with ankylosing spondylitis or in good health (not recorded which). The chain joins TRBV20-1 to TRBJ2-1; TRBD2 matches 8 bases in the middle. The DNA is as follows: TGCAGTGCTAGAGAGACTAGCGCCTACAATGAGCAGTTCTTC. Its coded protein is CSARETSAYNEQFF.